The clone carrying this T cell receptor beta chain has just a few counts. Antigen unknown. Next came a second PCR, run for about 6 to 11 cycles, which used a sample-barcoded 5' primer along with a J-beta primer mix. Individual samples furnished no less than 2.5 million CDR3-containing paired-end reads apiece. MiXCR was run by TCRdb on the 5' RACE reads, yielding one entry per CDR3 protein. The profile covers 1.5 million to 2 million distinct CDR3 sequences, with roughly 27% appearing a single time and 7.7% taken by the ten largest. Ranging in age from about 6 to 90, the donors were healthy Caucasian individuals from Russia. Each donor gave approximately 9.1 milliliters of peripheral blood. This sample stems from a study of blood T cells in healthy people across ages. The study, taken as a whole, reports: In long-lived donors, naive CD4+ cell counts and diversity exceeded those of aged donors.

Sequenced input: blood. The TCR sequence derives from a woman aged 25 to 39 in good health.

The CDR3 loop reads CASSLGSRTQGGTQYF. CDR3 nucleotides: TGTGCCAGCAGCTTAGGTTCCAGGACCCAAGGTGGGACCCAGTACTTC. This rearrangement joins TRBV7-2 to TRBJ2-5; D is ambiguous. The CDR3 contains 16 residues. CDR1 SGHTA and CDR2 FQGNSA come from the germline V gene. V lost 1 base and J lost 7, with 19 bases in between.